This T cell receptor beta chain derives from a study of tumor-infiltrating lymphocytes in primary liver carcinoma. The overall study: Cases comprised patients with primary liver carcinoma who received surgical resection. Spanning 4.2 to 10 cm, the tumors were T1-T3 N0M0.

Germline CDR1 reads MNHEY; CDR2 reads SVGEGT. With 6 bases clipped from V and 4 bases from J, the junction kept 6 bases outside the gene matches. The CDR3 totals 13 residues. Blood RNA was derived from unsorted whole blood, and germline DNA was extracted too. Every patient had chronic HBV infection and was treatment-naive. There are a few counts of this clonotype. A primer matching the constant region was used to make TCR beta cDNA from about 500 ng of total RNA. Slightly modified ARM-PCR, run as three nested multiplex PCR rounds, produced the TCR beta libraries. In the first two PCR rounds, TRBV1-TRBV30 forward primers were paired with a C-beta reverse primer, and each round lasted approximately 9 cycles. Each CDR3 protein gets one entry after TCRdb re-called the multiplex PCR reads with MiXCR. The sample includes 300,000 to 350,000 distinct CDR3 sequences, less than 75% of them seen just once.

V and J are TRBV6-2 or TRBV6-3 and TRBJ2-7, with 7 bases aligning to TRBD1. The origin of this receptor is a man between 35 and 55 years old with primary liver carcinoma and hepatitis B virus infection. Sequenced sample: peripheral blood. The CDR3 spells CASRPTTGYEQYF. Here the CDR3 DNA reads TGTGCCAGCAGGCCCACGACAGGGTACGAGCAGTACTTC.